The sequence of this TCR beta chain was determined in a study of shared clonotypes between healthy human individuals. About the research overall: Three plates were used per donor for CD4 naive, three for CD4 memory, two for CD8 naive and one for CD8 memory.

The study, taken as a whole, reports: Only blood samples were collected, and tissue repertoires likely differ. Naive CD4 clonotypes were shared across several donors at about 5%.

This clone was found once. Its antigen is not identified. Per the study methods: Junction-only immunoSEQ data arrived without quality scores, meaning filtering differed. Sequenced by immunoSEQ multiplex PCR; TCRdb stores in-frame clones only, minus some. The DNA gave D and trimming, while V, J and clone size come from that table. The sample includes fewer than 1.6 million clones, approximately 98.5% seen only once; the top ten take approximately 0.4%. The germline V and J ends were trimmed by 8 bases and 8 bases, with 21 bases remaining between them. Germline V gene sequence: CDR1 SQVTM, CDR2 ANQGSEA. The CDR3 has 13 residues.

This clonotype originated in a man aged 25 to 45 in good health. Sequencing was performed on naive CD4+ T cells sorted from blood. Subset noted: CD45RA+ positively selected. V usage is TRBV29-1 and J usage is TRBJ1-2, with D possibly being TRBD1 (5 bases). The CDR3 spells CSTQADSDGGYTF. DNA of the CDR3: TGCAGCACCCAGGCAGACAGCGACGGAGGCTACACCTTC.